The 4 T cell receptor beta chains below were found in one sample sequenced in a study of cytomegalovirus exposure and HLA in healthy donors. Repertoires were generated with immunoSEQ multiplex PCR, while TCRdb's copy carries only in-frame clones and drops some. The sample has 65,000 to 95,000 clones; roughly 95% are singletons. Input material: PBMCs. The receptors were sampled from a man younger than 35 in good health and CMV-seronegative.

The chain couples TRBV4-2 to TRBJ2-1, with D perhaps TRBD1 (6 bases). Germline CDR1 and CDR2: LGHNA and YNFKEQ. The germline V and J ends were trimmed by 0 bases and 1 base, with 10 bases remaining between them. This CDR3 has 16 amino acids. The CDR3 here is CASSQDPTGSYNEQFF. The DNA of the CDR3 is TGTGCCAGCAGCCAAGATCCCACAGGGTCCTACAATGAGCAGTTCTTC.

The V and J genes are TRBV27 and TRBJ1-2, with TRBD1 matching over 7 bases. J gave up 7 bases and V 4 bases, and 9 bases lay outside the gene matches. CDR1 MNHEY and CDR2 SMNVEV come from the germline V gene (reference sequence). CDR3 length: 14 residues. The chain's CDR3 is CASSSMTGSGGYTF. CDR3 coding DNA: TGTGCCAGCAGTTCGATGACAGGGTCTGGTGGCTACACCTTC.

This chain links TRBV27 with TRBJ2-2; TRBD2 matches 13 bases. CDR1 and CDR2 from the germline V gene are MNHEY and SMNVEV (reference sequence). This CDR3 contains 16 residues. With V trimmed by 3 bases and J by 7 bases, 5 bases remained unmatched. CDR3 sequence: CASSFTGLAGDGELFF. CDR3 nucleotides: TGTGCCAGCAGTTTCACTGGACTAGCGGGGGACGGGGAGCTGTTTTTT.

J is TRBJ1-1 and V is TRBV30; no firm D call. The germline V gene has CDR1 GTSNPN and CDR2 SVGIG (reference sequence). The CDR3 length is 10 residues. The DNA of the CDR3 is TGTGCGAGTCAGAACACTGAAGCTTTCTTT. Its protein product is CASQNTEAFF. The full variable domain, completed using reference TRBV30 and TRBJ1-1, is SQTIHQWPATLVQPVGSPLSLECTVEGTSNPNLYWYRQAAGRGLQLLFYSVGIGQISSEVPQNLSASRPQDRQFILSSKKLLLSDSGFYLCASQNTEAFFGQGTRLTVV.